Listed below are T cell receptor beta chains from one sample, sequenced in a study of T cell repertoires in cytomegalovirus infection. Antigens for these TCRs are unknown. TCRdb reprocessed the reads via MiXCR and lists one record per CDR3 protein. Altogether 700,000 to 950,000 distinct CDR3 sequences are present, around a third being singletons, with the ten largest covering around 12%. Material: cultured CD8+ T cells from PBMCs, obtained from culture after CMV antigen stimulation. The receptors were gathered from a human donor in good health (CMV status not recorded). Some clones in this sample may be carry-over from other donors' samples. The CDR3 runs from the conserved cysteine through the conserved F or W. D genes are given only for firm matches. Size values are once, few and many counts, or a class for expanded clones, and some rows have none.

>TRBV27|.|TRBJ1-1|few
TGTGCCAGCAGTTTGCTTCCATGGGTGCAGGGAGGGTCCGGGACTGAAGCTTTCTTT
CASSLLPWVQGGSGTEAFF
>TRBV27|TRBD1|TRBJ1-2|few
TGTGCCAGCAGCCGGGGGACAGGGGGCCTCTATGGCTACACCTTC
CASSRGTGGLYGYTF
>TRBV5-1|TRBD2|TRBJ2-7|.
TGCGCCAGCAGCTTGTTAGCTAGCGGCCTGGCCTACGAGCAGTACTTC
CASSLLASGLAYEQYF
>TRBV5-6|TRBD1|TRBJ2-1|once
TGTGCCAGCACCCGAAGGGGGCTGAGACTCTACAATGAGCAGTTCTTC
CASTRRGLRLYNEQFF
>TRBV12-3/TRBV12-4|.|TRBJ2-3|.
TGTGCCAGCCTCCTAGGTCTGGGGGGTTTGACAGATACGCAGTATTTT
CASLLGLGGLTDTQYF
>TRBV27|.|TRBJ2-2|.
TGTGCCAGCAGTACAGGGGGGGACACCGGGGAGCTGTTTTTT
CASSTGGDTGELFF
>TRBV6-2/TRBV6-3|.|TRBJ2-1|few
TGTGCCAGCAGGGGATTCGACAGACTGCCTGAGCAGTTCTTC
CASRGFDRLPEQFF
>TRBV20-1|.|TRBJ1-3|many
TGCAGTGCTAGATTGACGACACCCTCTGGAAACACCATATATTTT
CSARLTTPSGNTIYF
>TRBV5-4|TRBD1|TRBJ2-5|many
TGTGCCAGCAGCTTCAGGGGGCACGGGGAGACCCAGTACTTC
CASSFRGHGETQYF
>TRBV12-3/TRBV12-4|.|TRBJ2-7|many
TGTGCCAGCGGGAGGGGGGCGGGAGAGCAGTACTTC
CASGRGAGEQYF
>TRBV6-5|TRBD1|TRBJ1-5|.
TGTGCCAGCAGTTCTGGGACAGGGGGCTCTTCTTATCAGCCCCAGCATTTT
CASSSGTGGSSYQPQHF
>TRBV7-9|.|TRBJ1-2|few
TGTGCCAGCAGCTTAGAGGGCTTAGGCCATTACTATGGCTACACCTTC
CASSLEGLGHYYGYTF
>TRBV4-1|TRBD2|TRBJ2-3|.
TGCGCCAGCAGCCGGACTGGACTAGTCCAGGCAGATACGCAGTATTTT
CASSRTGLVQADTQYF
>TRBV7-2|.|TRBJ2-2|many
TGTGCCAGCAGCCCAGCCCCGACCGGGGAGCTGTTTTTT
CASSPAPTGELFF
>TRBV7-2|TRBD2|TRBJ2-3|few
TGTGCCAGCAGCTTACAAGCGGGGGCCTCAGATACGCAGTATTTT
CASSLQAGASDTQYF
>TRBV5-4|TRBD1|TRBJ2-3|.
TGTGCCAGCAGCACCCCTCAGGGGGCAGCAGATACGCAGTATTTT
CASSTPQGAADTQYF
>TRBV7-8|.|TRBJ2-5|.
TGTGCCAGCAGCTTCGTTGGGGCGGTCCCTCCGAAGGAGACCCAGTACTTC
CASSFVGAVPPKETQYF
>TRBV27|.|TRBJ1-3|few
TGTGCCAGCAGTTTTAGCGGATCTGGAAACACCATATATTTT
CASSFSGSGNTIYF
>TRBV19|.|TRBJ2-1|.
TGTGCCAGTAGGCTCCACGGAAGCTCCTACAATGAGCAGTTCTTC
CASRLHGSSYNEQFF
>TRBV28|TRBD2|TRBJ2-5|.
TGTGCCAGCAGTTTGGAACTAGCGGGGACACAAGAGACCCAGTACTTC
CASSLELAGTQETQYF
>TRBV7-3|.|TRBJ2-1|.
TGTGCCAGCAGCTCCCTAGAGGGAAATGAGCAGTTCTTC
CASSSLEGNEQFF
>TRBV4-1|.|TRBJ2-5|few
TGCGCCAGCAGCCAAGAAACCCCAGCGAAGACCCAGTACTTC
CASSQETPAKTQYF
>TRBV10-3|TRBD2|TRBJ2-3|.
TGTGCCATCAGTGCCTTGGCGGGGGGCACAGATACGCAGTATTTT
CAISALAGGTDTQYF
>TRBV2|TRBD1|TRBJ1-5|few
TGTGCCAGCAGCATTATGGGACAGATGAATCAGCCCCAGCATTTT
CASSIMGQMNQPQHF
>TRBV28|TRBD1|TRBJ2-1|few
TGTGCCAGCAGTCCGCGACAGGGTCGGGGCTACAATGAGCAGTTCTTC
CASSPRQGRGYNEQFF
>TRBV7-6|.|TRBJ2-5|.
TGTGCCAGCAGCCGGCTGGGGGAAGCGGAGACCCAGTACTTC
CASSRLGEAETQYF
>TRBV2|.|TRBJ2-7|few
TGTGCCAGCAGTGACACCCTTTACGAGCAGTACTTC
CASSDTLYEQYF
>TRBV7-9|TRBD1|TRBJ1-1|few
TGTGCCAGCAGCACGTGGGACAGGGGGCGCGGCGCTGAAGCTTTCTTT
CASSTWDRGRGAEAFF
>TRBV7-2|TRBD2|TRBJ2-2|.
TGTGCCAGCACCCCCAGGCTAGCGGGGAACACCGGGGAGCTGTTTTTT
CASTPRLAGNTGELFF
>TRBV10-3|.|TRBJ1-4|.
TGTGCCATCAGTGATTCGAGGAAACTGTTTTTT
CAISDSRKLFF
>TRBV9|.|TRBJ2-3|few
TGTGCCAGCAGCGTAGCGTACAGGATCCCTTTGGATACGCAGTATTTT
CASSVAYRIPLDTQYF
>TRBV5-5|.|TRBJ2-7|few
TGTGCCAGCAGCATTGGACCCCTCTCCTCCTACGAGCAGTACTTC
CASSIGPLSSYEQYF
>TRBV4-3|.|TRBJ1-1|few
TGCGCCAGCAGCCAAGTCCCAGGGGCCTACACTGAAGCTTTCTTT
CASSQVPGAYTEAFF
>TRBV6-1|.|TRBJ1-6|many
TGTGCCATCACGGACTCCCGGAGCTCCTATAATTCACCCCTCCACTTT
CAITDSRSSYNSPLHF
>TRBV25-1|TRBD1|TRBJ2-3|many
TGTGCCAGCAGTGAATATGGGACAGGGACCACAGATACGCAGTATTTT
CASSEYGTGTTDTQYF
>TRBV12-3/TRBV12-4|TRBD2|TRBJ2-1|.
TGTGCCAGCAACCCTAGCGGGGGGGCCGGGAATGAGCAGTTCTTC
CASNPSGGAGNEQFF
>TRBV24-1|.|TRBJ1-2|.
TGTGCCACCAGTGATCAAGGTGGCGGCTACACCTTC
CATSDQGGGYTF
>TRBV4-1|.|TRBJ1-5|few
TGTGCCAGCAGCCAAGATTCCCAGGGGATTAGCAATCAGCCCCAGCATTTT
CASSQDSQGISNQPQHF
>TRBV4-3|TRBD1|TRBJ1-1|.
TGCGCCAGCAGCCAAGATCACGGACAGGATGGAACTGAAGCTTTCTTT
CASSQDHGQDGTEAFF
>TRBV2|.|TRBJ2-1|.
TGTGCCAGCAGTGAGAGGGCGGCGGGATCCTACAATGAGCAGTTCTTC
CASSERAAGSYNEQFF
>TRBV6-1|TRBD2|TRBJ2-1|few
TGTGCCAGCAGTGAAAGGACTAGCGGGGGGTCTCGGAGTAAGGATGAGCAGTTCTTC
CASSERTSGGSRSKDEQFF
>TRBV7-9|.|TRBJ1-2|.
TGTGCCAGCAGCTTTCCAAAATCTAACTATGGCTACACCTTC
CASSFPKSNYGYTF
>TRBV9|.|TRBJ1-2|.
TGTGCCAGCAGCTCCGTCCGAGGCGACCATGGCTACACCTTC
CASSSVRGDHGYTF
>TRBV7-6|TRBD1|TRBJ1-5|few
TGTGCCAGCAGCTTAGCGGGGACAGGAGTAAATCAGCCCCAGCATTTT
CASSLAGTGVNQPQHF
>TRBV2|.|TRBJ1-1|.
TGTGCCAGCAGGAACCCCCCGGGAGGACCCCACACTGAAGCTTTCTTT
CASRNPPGGPHTEAFF
>TRBV7-9|.|TRBJ2-7|.
TGTGCCAGCAGCAAGACAACAGGTCCCCACTCCTACGAGCAGTACTTC
CASSKTTGPHSYEQYF
>TRBV19|.|TRBJ2-1|few
TGTGCCAGTAGTATCGGCGGGGAGAGGCAGTTCTTC
CASSIGGERQFF
>TRBV6-5|TRBD1|TRBJ2-7|.
TGTGCCAGCAGAGCCGGACAGGGGGACGCCTACGAGCAGTACTTC
CASRAGQGDAYEQYF
>TRBV20-1|TRBD2|TRBJ2-4|.
TGCAGTGCTTCCGGGACTAGAGGCATTCAGTACTTC
CSASGTRGIQYF
>TRBV7-9|TRBD1|TRBJ1-2|.
TGTGCCAGCGGTTCCGGACAGGCGAACTATGGCTACACCTTC
CASGSGQANYGYTF
>TRBV5-4|.|TRBJ2-2|many
TGTGCCAGCAGCCGCCTGACAGTCGGCGACACCGGGGAGCTGTTTTTT
CASSRLTVGDTGELFF
>TRBV20-1|.|TRBJ2-5|.
TGCAGTGCTAGTAAGGCCGAGTACCAAGAGACCCAGTACTTC
CSASKAEYQETQYF
>TRBV20-1|TRBD2|TRBJ2-3|few
TGCAGTGCCGCACCCTCGGTGGGGGGGTCAGATACGCAGTATTTT
CSAAPSVGGSDTQYF
>TRBV12-3/TRBV12-4|TRBD1|TRBJ2-2|.
TGTGCCAGCAGTTTAATAGGGGGCGTCGGGGAGCTGTTTTTT
CASSLIGGVGELFF
>TRBV7-9|.|TRBJ1-2|few
TGTGCCAGCAGCTTACCCGGGGAAGAGAATCGCACCTTC
CASSLPGEENRTF